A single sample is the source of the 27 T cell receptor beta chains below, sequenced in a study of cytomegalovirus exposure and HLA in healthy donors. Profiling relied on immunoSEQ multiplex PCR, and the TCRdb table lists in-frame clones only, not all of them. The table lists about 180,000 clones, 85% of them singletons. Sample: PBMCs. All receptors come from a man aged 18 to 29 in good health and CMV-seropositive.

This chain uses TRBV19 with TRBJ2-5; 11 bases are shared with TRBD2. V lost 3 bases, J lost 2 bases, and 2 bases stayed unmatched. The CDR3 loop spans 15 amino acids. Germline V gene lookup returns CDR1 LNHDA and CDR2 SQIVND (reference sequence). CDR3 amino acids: CASSILAGGQETQYF. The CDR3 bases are TGTGCCAGTAGTATCCTAGCGGGGGGACAAGAGACCCAGTACTTC.

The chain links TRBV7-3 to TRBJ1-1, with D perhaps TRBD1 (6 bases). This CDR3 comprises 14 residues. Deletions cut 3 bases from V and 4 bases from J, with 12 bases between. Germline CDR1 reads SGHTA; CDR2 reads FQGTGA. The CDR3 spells CASSLAGEITEAFF. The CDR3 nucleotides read TGTGCCAGCAGCTTGGCAGGGGAAATCACTGAAGCTTTCTTT.

CDR3 sequence reads: CASSQVARPANYGYTF. The CDR3 DNA is TGTGCCAGCAGCCAAGTAGCCCGGCCGGCTAACTATGGCTACACCTTC. This chain joins TRBV4-2 and TRBJ1-2, with D unresolved. V lost 1 base to trimming and J lost 0 bases, with 12 bases between them. Germline V lookup: CDR1 LGHNA, CDR2 YNFKEQ. The length of the CDR3 is 16 residues.

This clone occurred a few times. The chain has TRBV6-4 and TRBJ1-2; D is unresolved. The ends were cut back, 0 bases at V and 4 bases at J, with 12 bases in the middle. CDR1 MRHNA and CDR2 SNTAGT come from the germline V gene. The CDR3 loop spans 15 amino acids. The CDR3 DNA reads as TGTGCCAGCAGTGACTCGGCCAGTCCAGGCTATGGCTACACCTTC. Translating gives CASSDSASPGYGYTF.

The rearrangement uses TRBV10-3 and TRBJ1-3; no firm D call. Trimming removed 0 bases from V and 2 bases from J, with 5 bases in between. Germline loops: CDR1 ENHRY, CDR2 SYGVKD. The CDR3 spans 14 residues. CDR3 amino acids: CAISESAAGNTIYF. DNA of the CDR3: TGTGCCATCAGTGAGTCGGCGGCTGGAAACACCATATATTTT.

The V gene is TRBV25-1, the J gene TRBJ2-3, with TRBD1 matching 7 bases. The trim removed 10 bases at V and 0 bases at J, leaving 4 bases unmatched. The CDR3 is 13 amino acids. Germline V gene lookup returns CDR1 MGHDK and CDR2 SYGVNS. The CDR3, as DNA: TGTGCCACCATACAGGGGAGCACAGATACGCAGTATTTT. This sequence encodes CATIQGSTDTQYF.

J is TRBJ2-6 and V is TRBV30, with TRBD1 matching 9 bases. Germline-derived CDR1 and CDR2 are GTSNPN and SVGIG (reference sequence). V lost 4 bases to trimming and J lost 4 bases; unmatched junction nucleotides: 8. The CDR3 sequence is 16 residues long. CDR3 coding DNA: TGTGCCTGGATGAAACAGGGGGCGCGGGGGGCCAACGTCCTGACTTTC. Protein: CAWMKQGARGANVLTF.

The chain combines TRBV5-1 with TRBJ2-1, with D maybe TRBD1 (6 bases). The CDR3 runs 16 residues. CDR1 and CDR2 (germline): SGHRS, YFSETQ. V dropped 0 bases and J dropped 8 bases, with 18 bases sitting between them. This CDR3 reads CASSLGVSTGRDEQFF. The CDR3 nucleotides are TGCGCCAGCAGCTTGGGTGTGTCTACAGGGCGGGATGAGCAGTTCTTC.

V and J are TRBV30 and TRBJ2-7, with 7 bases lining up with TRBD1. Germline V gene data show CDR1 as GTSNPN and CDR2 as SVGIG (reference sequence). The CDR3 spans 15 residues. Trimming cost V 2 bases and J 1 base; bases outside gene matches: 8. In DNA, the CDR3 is TGTGCCTGGAGTTACGGGACAGATTTTTCCTACGAGCAGTACTTC. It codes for CAWSYGTDFSYEQYF. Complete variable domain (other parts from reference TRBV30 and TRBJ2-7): SQTIHQWPATLVQPVGSPLSLECTVEGTSNPNLYWYRQAAGRGLQLLFYSVGIGQISSEVPQNLSASRPQDRQFILSSKKLLLSDSGFYLCAWSYGTDFSYEQYFGPGTRLTVT.

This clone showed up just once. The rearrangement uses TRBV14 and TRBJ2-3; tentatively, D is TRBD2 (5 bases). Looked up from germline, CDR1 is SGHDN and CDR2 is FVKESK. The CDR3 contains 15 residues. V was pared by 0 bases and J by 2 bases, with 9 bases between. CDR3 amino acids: CASSQEGRATDTQYF. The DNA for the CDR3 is TGTGCCAGCAGCCAAGAAGGGCGGGCCACAGATACGCAGTATTTT.

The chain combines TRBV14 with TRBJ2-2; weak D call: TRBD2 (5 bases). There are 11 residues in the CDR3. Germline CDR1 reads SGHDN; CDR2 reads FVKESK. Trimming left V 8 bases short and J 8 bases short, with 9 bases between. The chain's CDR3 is CASGRLGELFF. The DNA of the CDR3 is TGTGCCAGCGGACGACTAGGGGAGCTGTTTTTT.

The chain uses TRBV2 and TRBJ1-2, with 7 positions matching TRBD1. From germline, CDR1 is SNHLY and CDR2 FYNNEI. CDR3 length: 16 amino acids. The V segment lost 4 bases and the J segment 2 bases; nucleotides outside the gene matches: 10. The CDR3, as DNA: TGTGCCAGCAGTGCTTTTATTAGGGGGCGAAACTATGGCTACACCTTC. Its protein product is CASSAFIRGRNYGYTF. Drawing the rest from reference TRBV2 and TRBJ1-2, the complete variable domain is EPEVTQTPSHQVTQMGQEVILRCVPISNHLYFYWYRQILGQKVEFLVSFYNNEISEKSEIFDDQFSVERPDGSNFTLKIRSTKLEDSAMYFCASSAFIRGRNYGYTFGSGTRLTVV.

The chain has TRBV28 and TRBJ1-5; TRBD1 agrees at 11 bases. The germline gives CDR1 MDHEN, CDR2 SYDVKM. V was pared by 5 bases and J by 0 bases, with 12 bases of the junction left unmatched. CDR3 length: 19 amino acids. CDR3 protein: CASSAKRDRGFYSNQPQHF. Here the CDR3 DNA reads TGTGCCAGCAGTGCTAAGCGGGACAGGGGGTTTTATAGCAATCAGCCCCAGCATTTT.

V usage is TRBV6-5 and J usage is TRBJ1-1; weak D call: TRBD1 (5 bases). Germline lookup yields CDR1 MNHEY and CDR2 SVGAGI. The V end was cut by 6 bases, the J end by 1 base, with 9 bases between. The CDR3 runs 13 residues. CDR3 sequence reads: CASRQGANTEAFF. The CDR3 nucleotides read TGTGCCAGCAGGCAAGGGGCGAACACTGAAGCTTTCTTT.

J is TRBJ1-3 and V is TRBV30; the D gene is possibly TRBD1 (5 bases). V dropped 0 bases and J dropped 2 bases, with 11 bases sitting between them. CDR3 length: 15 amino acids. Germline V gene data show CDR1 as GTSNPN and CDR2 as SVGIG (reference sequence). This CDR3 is CAWSVAVGPGNTIYF. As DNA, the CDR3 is TGTGCCTGGAGTGTAGCTGTGGGGCCTGGAAACACCATATATTTT.

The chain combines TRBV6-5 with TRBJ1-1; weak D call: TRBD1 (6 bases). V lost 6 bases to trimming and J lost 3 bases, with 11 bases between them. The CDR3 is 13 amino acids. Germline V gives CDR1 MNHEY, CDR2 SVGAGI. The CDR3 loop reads CASRTGTYTEAFF. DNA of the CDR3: TGTGCCAGCAGGACAGGAACCTACACTGAAGCTTTCTTT.

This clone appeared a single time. CDR3 amino acids: CASSQDLNTEAFF. CDR3 nucleotides: TGTGCCAGCAGCCAGGACTTAAACACTGAAGCTTTCTTT. The J gene is TRBJ1-1, the V gene TRBV5-4, with D unresolved. The germline V gene encodes CDR1 SGHNT and CDR2 YYREEE (reference sequence). This CDR3 has 13 residues. The V end lost 4 bases, the J end lost 2 bases, and 9 bases lay between the germline ends.

CDR3 in DNA: TGTGCCAGCAGTGATCGGACTAGCGTCTACGAGCAGTACTTC. Translation gives CASSDRTSVYEQYF. The V call is TRBV2, the J call TRBJ2-7; 9 nucleotides match TRBD2. The CDR3 contains 14 residues. Unmatched junction bases numbered 3, after V lost 3 bases and J lost 3 bases. The V gene's germline CDR1 is SNHLY and CDR2 FYNNEI.

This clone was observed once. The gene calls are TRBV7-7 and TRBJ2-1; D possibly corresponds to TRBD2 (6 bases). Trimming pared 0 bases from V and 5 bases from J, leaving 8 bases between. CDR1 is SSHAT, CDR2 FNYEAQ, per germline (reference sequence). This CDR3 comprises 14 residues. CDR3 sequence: CASSLAGGNNEQFF. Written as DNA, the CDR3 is TGTGCCAGCAGCTTAGCGGGAGGAAACAATGAGCAGTTCTTC.

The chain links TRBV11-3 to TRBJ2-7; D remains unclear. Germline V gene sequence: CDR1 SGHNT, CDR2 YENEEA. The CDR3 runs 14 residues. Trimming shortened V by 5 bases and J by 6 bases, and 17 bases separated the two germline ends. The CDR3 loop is CASSVSRKSGEQYF. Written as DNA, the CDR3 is TGTGCCAGCAGCGTCTCTCGAAAGTCGGGCGAGCAGTACTTC.

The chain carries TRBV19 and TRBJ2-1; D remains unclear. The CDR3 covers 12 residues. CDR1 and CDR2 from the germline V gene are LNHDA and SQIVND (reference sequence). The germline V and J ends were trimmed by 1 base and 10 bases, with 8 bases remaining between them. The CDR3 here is CASSIGGVEQFF. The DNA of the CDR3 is TGTGCCAGTAGTATAGGAGGAGTCGAGCAGTTCTTC.

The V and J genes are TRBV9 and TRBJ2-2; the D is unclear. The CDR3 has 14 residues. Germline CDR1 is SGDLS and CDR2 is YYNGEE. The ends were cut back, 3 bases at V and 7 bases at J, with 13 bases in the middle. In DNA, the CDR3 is TGTGCCAGCAGCGAAACCGGAGCATACGGGGAGCTGTTTTTT. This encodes CASSETGAYGELFF.

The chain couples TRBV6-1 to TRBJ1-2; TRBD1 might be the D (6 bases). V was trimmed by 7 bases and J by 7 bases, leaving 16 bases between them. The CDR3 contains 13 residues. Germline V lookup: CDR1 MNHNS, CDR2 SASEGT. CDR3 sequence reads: CASTEQGLGGYTF. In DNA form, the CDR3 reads TGTGCCAGCACCGAACAGGGTTTAGGTGGCTACACCTTC.

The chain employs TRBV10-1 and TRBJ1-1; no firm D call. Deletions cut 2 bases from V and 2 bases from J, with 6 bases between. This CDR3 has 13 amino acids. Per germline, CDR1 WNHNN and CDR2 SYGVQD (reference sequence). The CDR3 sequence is CASSEQANTEAFF. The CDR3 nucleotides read TGCGCCAGCAGTGAGCAGGCAAACACTGAAGCTTTCTTT.

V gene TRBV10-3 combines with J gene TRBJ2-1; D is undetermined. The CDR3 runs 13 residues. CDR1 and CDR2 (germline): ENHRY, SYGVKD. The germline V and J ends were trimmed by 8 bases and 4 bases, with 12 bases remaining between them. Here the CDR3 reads CAISASVYNEQFF. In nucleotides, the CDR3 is TGTGCCATCTCGGCCAGCGTTTACAATGAGCAGTTCTTC.

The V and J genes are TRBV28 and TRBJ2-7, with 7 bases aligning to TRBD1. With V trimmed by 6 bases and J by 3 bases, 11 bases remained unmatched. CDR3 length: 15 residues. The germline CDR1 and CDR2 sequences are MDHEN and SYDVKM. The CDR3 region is CASRLDRVRIYEQYF. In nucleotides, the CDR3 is TGTGCCAGCAGATTAGACAGGGTCAGGATCTACGAGCAGTACTTC.

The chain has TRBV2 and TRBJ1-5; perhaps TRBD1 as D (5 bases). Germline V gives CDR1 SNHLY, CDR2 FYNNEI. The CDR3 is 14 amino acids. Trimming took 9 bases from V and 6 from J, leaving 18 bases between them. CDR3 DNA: TGTGCCAGTCAACTCGGGGGGATTGGTCAGCCCCAGCATTTT. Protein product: CASQLGGIGQPQHF.